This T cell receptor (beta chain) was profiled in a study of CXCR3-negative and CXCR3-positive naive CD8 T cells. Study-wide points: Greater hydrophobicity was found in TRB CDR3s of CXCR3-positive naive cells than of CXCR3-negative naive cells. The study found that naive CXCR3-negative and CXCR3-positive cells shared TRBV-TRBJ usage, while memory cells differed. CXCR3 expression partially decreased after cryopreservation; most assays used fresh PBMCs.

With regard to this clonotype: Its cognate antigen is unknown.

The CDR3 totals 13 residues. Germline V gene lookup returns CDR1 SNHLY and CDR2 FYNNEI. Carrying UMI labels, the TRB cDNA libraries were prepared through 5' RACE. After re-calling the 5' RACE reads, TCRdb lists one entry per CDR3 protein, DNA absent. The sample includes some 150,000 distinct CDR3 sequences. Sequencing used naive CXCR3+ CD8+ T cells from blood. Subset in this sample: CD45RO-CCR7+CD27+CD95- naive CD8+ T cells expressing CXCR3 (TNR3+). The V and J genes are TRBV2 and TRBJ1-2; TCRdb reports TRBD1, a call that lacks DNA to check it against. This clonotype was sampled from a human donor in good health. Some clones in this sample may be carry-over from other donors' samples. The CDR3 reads CASSVGTGDGYTF.